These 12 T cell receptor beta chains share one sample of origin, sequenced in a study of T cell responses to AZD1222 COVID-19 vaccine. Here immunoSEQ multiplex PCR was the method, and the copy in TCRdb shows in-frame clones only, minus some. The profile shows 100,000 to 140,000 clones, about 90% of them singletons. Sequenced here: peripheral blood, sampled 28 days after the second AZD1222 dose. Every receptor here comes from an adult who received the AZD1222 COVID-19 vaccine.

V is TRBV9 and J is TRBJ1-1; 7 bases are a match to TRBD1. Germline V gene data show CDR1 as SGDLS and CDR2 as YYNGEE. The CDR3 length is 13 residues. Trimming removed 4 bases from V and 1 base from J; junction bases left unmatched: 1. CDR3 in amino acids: CASSNRGNTEAFF. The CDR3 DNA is TGTGCCAGCAGCAACAGGGGGAACACTGAAGCTTTCTTT.

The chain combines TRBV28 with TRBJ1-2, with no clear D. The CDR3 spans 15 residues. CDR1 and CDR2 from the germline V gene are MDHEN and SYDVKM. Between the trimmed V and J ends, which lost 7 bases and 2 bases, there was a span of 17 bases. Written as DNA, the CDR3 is TGTGCCAGCACCCCGCTCCGAGCACAGAACTATGGCTACACCTTC. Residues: CASTPLRAQNYGYTF.

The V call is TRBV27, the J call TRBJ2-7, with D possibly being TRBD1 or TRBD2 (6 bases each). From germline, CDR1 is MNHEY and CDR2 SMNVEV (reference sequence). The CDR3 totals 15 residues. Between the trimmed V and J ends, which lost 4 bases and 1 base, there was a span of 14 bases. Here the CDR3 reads CASSSSGAFSYEQYF. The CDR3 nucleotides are TGTGCCAGCAGTTCGTCGGGGGCTTTTTCCTACGAGCAGTACTTC.

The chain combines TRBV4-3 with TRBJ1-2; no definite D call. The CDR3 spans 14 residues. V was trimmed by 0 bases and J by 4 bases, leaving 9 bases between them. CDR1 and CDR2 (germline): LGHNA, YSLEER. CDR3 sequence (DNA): TGCGCCAGCAGCCAAGATCAGTTATCCTATGGCTACACCTTC. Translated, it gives CASSQDQLSYGYTF.

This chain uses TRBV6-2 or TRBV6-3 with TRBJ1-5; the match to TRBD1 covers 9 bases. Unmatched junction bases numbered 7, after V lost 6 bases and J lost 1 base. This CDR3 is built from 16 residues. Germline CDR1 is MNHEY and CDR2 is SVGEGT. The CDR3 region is CASSHWGQGSNQPQHF. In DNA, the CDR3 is TGTGCCAGCAGCCACTGGGGACAGGGCAGCAATCAGCCCCAGCATTTT.

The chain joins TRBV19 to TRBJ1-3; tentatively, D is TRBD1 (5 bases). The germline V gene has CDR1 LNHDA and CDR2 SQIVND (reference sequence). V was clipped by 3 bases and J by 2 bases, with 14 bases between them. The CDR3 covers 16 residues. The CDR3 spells CASSIPAGSTGNTIYF. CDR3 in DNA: TGTGCCAGTAGTATCCCGGCAGGGTCTACTGGAAACACCATATATTTT. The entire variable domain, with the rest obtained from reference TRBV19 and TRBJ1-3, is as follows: DGGITQSPKYLFRKEGQNVTLSCEQNLNHDAMYWYRQDPGQGLRLIYYSQIVNDFQKGDIAEGYSVSREKKESFPLTVTSAQKNPTAFYLCASSIPAGSTGNTIYFGEGSWLTVV.

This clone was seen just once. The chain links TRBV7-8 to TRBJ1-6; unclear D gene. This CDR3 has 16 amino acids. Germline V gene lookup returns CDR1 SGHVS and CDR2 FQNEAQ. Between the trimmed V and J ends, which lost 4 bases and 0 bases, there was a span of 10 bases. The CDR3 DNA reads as TGTGCCAGCAGCTCGAGACGGAGCTCCTATAATTCACCCCTCCACTTT. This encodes CASSSRRSSYNSPLHF.

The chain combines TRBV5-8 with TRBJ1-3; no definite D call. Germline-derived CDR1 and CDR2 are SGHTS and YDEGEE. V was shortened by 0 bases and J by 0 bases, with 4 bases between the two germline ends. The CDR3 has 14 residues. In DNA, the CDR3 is TGTGCCAGCAGCTTGGACGCCTCTGGAAACACCATATATTTT. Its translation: CASSLDASGNTIYF.

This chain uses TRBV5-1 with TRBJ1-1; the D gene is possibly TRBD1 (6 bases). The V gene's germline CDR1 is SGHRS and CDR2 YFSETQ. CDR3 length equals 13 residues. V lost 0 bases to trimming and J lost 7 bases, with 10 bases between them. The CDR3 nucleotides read TGCGCCAGCAGCTTGGCGGGAGGGGGTGAAGCTTTCTTT. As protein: CASSLAGGGEAFF.

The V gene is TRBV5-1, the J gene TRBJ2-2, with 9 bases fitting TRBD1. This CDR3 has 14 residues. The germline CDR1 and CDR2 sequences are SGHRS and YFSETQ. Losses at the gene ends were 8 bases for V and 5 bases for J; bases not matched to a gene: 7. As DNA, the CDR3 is TGCGCCAGTCGAGCCGGGACAGGGACCGGGGAGCTGTTTTTT. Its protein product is CASRAGTGTGELFF.

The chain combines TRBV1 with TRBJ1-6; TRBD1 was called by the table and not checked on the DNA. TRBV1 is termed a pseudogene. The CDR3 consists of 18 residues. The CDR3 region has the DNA TGCACCAGCAGCCAAGATTTAAAGTGGGCCCTTTATAATTCACCCCTCCACTTT. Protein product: CTSSQDLKWALYNSPLHF.

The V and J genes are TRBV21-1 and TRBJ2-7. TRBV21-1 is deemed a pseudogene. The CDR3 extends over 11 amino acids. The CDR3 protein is CAILGPLEQYF. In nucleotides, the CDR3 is TGTGCCATCCTCGGGCCCCTAGAGCAGTACTTC.